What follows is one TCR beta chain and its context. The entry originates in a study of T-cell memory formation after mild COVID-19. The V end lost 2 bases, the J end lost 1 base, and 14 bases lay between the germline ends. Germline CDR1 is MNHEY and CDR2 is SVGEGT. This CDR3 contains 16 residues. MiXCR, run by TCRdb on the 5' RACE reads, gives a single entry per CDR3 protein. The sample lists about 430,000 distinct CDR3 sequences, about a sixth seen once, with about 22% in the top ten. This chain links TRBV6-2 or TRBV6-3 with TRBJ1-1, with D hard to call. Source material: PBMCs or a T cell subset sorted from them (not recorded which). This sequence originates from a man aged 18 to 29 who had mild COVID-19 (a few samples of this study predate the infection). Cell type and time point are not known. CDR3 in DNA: TGTGCCAGCAGTTACGGGCCCAATGATGCGAACACTGAAGCTTTCTTT. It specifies CASSYGPNDANTEAFF.